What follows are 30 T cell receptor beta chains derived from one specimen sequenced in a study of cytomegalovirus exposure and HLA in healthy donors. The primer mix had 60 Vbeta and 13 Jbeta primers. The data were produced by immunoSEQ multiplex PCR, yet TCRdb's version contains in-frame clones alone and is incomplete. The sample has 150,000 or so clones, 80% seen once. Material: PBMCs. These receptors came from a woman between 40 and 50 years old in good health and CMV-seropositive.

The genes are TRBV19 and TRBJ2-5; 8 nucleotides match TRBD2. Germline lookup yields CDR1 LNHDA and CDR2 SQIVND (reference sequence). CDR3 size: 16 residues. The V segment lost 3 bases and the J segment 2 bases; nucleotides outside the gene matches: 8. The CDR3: CASSMGGASGQETQYF. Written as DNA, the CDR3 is TGTGCCAGTAGTATGGGGGGGGCTAGCGGGCAAGAGACCCAGTACTTC. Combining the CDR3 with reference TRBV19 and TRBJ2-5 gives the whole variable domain DGGITQSPKYLFRKEGQNVTLSCEQNLNHDAMYWYRQDPGQGLRLIYYSQIVNDFQKGDIAEGYSVSREKKESFPLTVTSAQKNPTAFYLCASSMGGASGQETQYFGPGTRLLVL.

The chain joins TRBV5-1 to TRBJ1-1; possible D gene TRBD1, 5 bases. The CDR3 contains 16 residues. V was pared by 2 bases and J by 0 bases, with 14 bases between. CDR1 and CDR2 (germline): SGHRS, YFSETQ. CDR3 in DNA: TGCGCCAGCAGCTTCAGGGAAGGTCGGATGAACACTGAAGCTTTCTTT. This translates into CASSFREGRMNTEAFF.

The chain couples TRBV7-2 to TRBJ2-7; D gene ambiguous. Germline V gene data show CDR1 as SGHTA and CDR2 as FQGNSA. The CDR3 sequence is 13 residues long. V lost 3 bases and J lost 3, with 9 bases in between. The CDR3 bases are TGTGCCAGCAGCTTTAGTACGGTCTACGAGCAGTACTTC. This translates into CASSFSTVYEQYF.

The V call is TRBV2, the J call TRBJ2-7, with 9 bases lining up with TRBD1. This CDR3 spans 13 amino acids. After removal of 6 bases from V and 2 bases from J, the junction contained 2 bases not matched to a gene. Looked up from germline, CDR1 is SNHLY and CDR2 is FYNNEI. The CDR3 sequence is CASRTGGTYEQYF. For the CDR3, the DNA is TGTGCCAGCAGGACAGGGGGAACCTACGAGCAGTACTTC. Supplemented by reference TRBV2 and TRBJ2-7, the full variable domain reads EPEVTQTPSHQVTQMGQEVILRCVPISNHLYFYWYRQILGQKVEFLVSFYNNEISEKSEIFDDQFSVERPDGSNFTLKIRSTKLEDSAMYFCASRTGGTYEQYFGPGTRLTVT.

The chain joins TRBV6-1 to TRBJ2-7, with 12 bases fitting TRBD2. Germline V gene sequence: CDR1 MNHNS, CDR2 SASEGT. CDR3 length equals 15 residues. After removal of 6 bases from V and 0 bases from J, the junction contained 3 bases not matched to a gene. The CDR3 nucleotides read TGTGCCAGCAGAACTAGCGGGAGGAACTCCTACGAGCAGTACTTC. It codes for CASRTSGRNSYEQYF.

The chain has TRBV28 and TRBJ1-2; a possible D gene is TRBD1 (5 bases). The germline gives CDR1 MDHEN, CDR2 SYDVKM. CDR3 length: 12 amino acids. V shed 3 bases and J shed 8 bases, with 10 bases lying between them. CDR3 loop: CASSLGGWGYTF. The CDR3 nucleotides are TGTGCCAGCAGTTTGGGGGGATGGGGCTACACCTTC.

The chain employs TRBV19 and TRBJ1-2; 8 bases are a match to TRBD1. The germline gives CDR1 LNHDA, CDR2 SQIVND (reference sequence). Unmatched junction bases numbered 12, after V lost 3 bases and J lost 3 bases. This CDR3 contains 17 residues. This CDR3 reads CASSIGQGGDSYYGYTF. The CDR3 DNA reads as TGTGCCAGTAGTATCGGACAGGGAGGGGATTCATACTATGGCTACACCTTC.

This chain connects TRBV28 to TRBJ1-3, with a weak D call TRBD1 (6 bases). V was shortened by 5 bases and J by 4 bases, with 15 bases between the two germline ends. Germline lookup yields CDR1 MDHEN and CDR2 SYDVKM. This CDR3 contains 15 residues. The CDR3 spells CASSAGDISGNTIYF. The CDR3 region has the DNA TGTGCCAGCAGTGCCGGGGACATATCCGGAAACACCATATATTTT.

The DNA of the CDR3 is TGTGCCAGCAGCGACCCGACTAGTTTCCAAGAGACCCAGTACTTC. Its protein is CASSDPTSFQETQYF. The rearrangement links TRBV5-4 to TRBJ2-5; D possibly corresponds to TRBD2 (6 bases). Germline V lookup: CDR1 SGHNT, CDR2 YYREEE (reference sequence). Trimming shortened V by 4 bases and J by 1 base, and 14 bases separated the two germline ends. The CDR3 is 15 residues long.

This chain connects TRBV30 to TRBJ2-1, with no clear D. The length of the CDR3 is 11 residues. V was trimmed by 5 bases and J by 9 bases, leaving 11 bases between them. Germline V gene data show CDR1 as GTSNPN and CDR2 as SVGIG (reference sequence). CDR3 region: CAWAAESEQFF. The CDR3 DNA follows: TGTGCCTGGGCCGCCGAGTCTGAGCAGTTCTTC.

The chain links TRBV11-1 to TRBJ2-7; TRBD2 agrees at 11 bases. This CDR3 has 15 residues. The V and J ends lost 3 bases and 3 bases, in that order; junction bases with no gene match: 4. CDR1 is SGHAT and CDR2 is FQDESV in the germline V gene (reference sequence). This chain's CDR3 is CASSFGTSGFYEQYF. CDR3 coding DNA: TGTGCCAGCAGCTTCGGGACTAGCGGCTTCTACGAGCAGTACTTC.

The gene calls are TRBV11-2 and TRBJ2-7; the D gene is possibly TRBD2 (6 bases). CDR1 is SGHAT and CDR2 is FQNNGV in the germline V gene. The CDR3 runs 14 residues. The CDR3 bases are TGTGCTTCCTCTGCGGTGGCGGGGAGTCTCGAGCAGTACTTC. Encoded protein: CASSAVAGSLEQYF.

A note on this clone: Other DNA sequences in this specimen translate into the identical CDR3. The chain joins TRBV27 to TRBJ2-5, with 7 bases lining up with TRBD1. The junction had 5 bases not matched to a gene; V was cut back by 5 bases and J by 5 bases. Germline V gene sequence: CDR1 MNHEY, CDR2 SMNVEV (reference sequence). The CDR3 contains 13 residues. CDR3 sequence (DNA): TGTGCCAGCAGTGAACAGGGGCGGGAGACCCAGTACTTC. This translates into CASSEQGRETQYF.

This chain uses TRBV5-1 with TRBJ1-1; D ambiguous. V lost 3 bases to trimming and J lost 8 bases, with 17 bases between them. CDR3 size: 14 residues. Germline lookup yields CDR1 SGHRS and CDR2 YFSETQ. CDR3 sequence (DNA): TGCGCCAGCAGCTCCACCCAAGTACTCGGGGAAGCTTTCTTT. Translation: CASSSTQVLGEAFF.

As DNA, the CDR3 is TGTGCCAGCAGTCTTCTAAGCTCCTACAATGAGCAGTTCTTC. Translation gives CASSLLSSYNEQFF. V gene TRBV2 combines with J gene TRBJ2-1; D gene ambiguous. Germline-derived CDR1 and CDR2 are SNHLY and FYNNEI. V lost 5 bases to trimming and J lost 0 bases, with 8 bases between them. The length of the CDR3 is 14 residues.

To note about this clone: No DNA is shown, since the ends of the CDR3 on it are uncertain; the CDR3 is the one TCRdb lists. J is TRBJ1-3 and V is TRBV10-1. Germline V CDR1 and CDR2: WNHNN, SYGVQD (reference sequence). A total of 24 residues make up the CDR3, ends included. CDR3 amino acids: CASSTRSETPYILEREVGGSSIYF.

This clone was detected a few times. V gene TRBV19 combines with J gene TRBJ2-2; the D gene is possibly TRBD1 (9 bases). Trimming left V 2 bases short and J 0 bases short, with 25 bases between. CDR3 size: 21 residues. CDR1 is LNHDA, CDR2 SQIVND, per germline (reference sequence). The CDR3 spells CASSISRGTGSGRANTGELFF. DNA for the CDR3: TGTGCCAGTAGTATAAGCCGCGGGACAGGGAGCGGGAGAGCGAACACCGGGGAGCTGTTTTTT.

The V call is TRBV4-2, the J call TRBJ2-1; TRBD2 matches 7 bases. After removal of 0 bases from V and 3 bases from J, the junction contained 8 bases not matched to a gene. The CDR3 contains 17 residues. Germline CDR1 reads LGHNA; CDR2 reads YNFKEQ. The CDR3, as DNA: TGTGCCAGCAGCCAAGATAGGGGCGGGAGTGGCTACAATGAGCAGTTCTTC. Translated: CASSQDRGGSGYNEQFF.

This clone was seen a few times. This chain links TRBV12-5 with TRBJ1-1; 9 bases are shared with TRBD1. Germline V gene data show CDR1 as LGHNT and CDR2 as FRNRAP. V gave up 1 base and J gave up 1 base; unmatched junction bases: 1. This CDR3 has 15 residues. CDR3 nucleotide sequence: TGTGCTAGTGGTTTGGGGACAGGGGAGAACACTGAAGCTTTCTTT. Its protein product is CASGLGTGENTEAFF.

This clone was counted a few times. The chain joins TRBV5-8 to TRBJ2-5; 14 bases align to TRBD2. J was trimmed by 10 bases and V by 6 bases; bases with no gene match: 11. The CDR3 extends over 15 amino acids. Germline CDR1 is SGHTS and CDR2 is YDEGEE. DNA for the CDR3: TGTGCCAGCATCCTCTCCGGGACTAGCGGGAGCAACCAGTACTTC. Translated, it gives CASILSGTSGSNQYF.

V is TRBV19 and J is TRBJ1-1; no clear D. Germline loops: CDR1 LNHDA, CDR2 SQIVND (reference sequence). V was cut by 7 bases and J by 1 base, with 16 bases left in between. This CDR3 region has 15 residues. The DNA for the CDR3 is TGTGCCAGTATCGCTTCGGGTCAGACGAACACTGAAGCTTTCTTT. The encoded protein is CASIASGQTNTEAFF.

This CDR3 is CASSLGGLAAGELFF. The CDR3 bases are TGTGCCAGCAGCTTAGGGGGACTAGCGGCCGGGGAGCTGTTTTTT. The chain couples TRBV7-3 to TRBJ2-2; 11 bases line up with TRBD2. CDR1 and CDR2 (germline): SGHTA, FQGTGA. J lost 6 bases, V lost 2 bases, and 2 bases had no gene match. The CDR3 consists of 15 residues.

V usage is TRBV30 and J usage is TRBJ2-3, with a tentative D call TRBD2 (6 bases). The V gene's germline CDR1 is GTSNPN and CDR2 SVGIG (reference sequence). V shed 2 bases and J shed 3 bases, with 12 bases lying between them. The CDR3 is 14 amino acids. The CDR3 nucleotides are TGTGCCTGGAGTCGGCGGGGCTGGACAGATACGCAGTATTTT. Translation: CAWSRRGWTDTQYF.

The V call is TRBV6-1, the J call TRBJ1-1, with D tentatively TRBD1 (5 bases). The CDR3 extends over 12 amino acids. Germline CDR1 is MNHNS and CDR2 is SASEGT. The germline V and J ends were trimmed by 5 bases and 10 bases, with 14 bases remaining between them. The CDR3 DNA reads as TGTGCCAGCAGTAGAGGATTCCAGGGAGCTTTCTTT. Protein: CASSRGFQGAFF.

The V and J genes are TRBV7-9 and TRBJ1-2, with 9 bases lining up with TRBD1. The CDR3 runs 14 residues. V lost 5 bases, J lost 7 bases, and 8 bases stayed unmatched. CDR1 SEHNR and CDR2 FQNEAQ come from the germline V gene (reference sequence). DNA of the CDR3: TGTGCCAGCAGCGTGACCCCGGGACAGGGTGGCTACACCTTC. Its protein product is CASSVTPGQGGYTF.

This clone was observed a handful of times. The CDR3 loop reads CASSLALGYGEKANTEAFF. For the CDR3, the DNA is TGTGCCAGCAGCTTAGCGCTGGGGTACGGGGAGAAAGCGAACACTGAAGCTTTCTTT. The rearrangement links TRBV7-9 to TRBJ1-1, with no clear D. V lost 0 bases, J lost 1 base, and 21 bases lay in between. Germline lookup yields CDR1 SEHNR and CDR2 FQNEAQ (reference sequence). The CDR3 is 19 amino acids.

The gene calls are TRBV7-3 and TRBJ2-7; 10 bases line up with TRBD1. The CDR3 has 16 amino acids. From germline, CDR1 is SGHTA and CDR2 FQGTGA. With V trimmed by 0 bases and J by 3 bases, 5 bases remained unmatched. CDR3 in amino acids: CASSLTGGQGVYEQYF. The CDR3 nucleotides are TGTGCCAGCAGCTTAACGGGCGGACAGGGGGTCTACGAGCAGTACTTC. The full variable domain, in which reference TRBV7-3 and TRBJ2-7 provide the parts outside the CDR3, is GAGVSQTPSNKVTEKGKYVELRCDPISGHTALYWYRQSLGQGPEFLIYFQGTGAADDSGLPNDRFFAVRPEGSVSTLKIQRTERGDSAVYLCASSLTGGQGVYEQYFGPGTRLTVT.

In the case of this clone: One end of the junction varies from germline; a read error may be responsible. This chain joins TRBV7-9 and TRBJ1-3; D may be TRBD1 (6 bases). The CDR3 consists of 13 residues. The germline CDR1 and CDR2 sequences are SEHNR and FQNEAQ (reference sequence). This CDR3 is CASSLDPGTNPHF. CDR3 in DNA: TGTGCCAGCAGCTTAGACCCCGGGACAAATCCACATTTT.

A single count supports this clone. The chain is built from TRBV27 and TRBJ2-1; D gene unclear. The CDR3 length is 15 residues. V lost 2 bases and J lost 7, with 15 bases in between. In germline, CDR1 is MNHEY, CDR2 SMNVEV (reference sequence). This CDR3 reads CASSLMLSRSNEQFF. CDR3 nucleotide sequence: TGTGCCAGCAGTTTAATGTTATCGCGGTCTAATGAGCAGTTCTTC.

The CDR3 loop reads CASSLEGAGIQTQYF. CDR3 in DNA: TGCGCCAGCAGCCTGGAGGGAGCCGGGATTCAGACCCAGTACTTC. The V call is TRBV5-1, the J call TRBJ2-5, with D possibly TRBD2 on 6 matching bases. Deletions cut 4 bases from V and 6 bases from J, with 19 bases between. The CDR3 totals 15 residues. The germline V gene has CDR1 SGHRS and CDR2 YFSETQ. The whole variable domain, remainder taken from reference TRBV5-1 and TRBJ2-5, is KAGVTQTPRYLIKTRGQQVTLSCSPISGHRSVSWYQQTPGQGLQFLFEYFSETQRNKGNFPGRFSGRQFSNSRSEMNVSTLELGDSALYLCASSLEGAGIQTQYFGPGTRLLVL.